These 23 T cell receptor beta chains came from one sample sequenced in a study of blood T cell repertoires in COVID-19 (dated by TCRdb to 2019 to 2021). Library prep was done by the immunoSEQ multiplex PCR assay. TCRdb retrieved this table from immuneACCESS and kept in-frame rearrangements only. Not all clones are present; in checked studies, unresolved V genes account for under half, and no reason is known for the remainder. The sample table shows roughly 25,000 clones, and around 74% are seen once. The top ten clones comprise over 6% of the sample. The sequenced material came from peripheral blood. Receptor source: a man over 45 with COVID-19, enrolled during active disease.

DNA for the CDR3: TGTGCCAGCACGGTGGAGAATCTCGAGCAGTACTTC. Amino acids: CASTVENLEQYF. The chain employs TRBV2 and TRBJ2-7, with D unclear. Germline CDR1 is SNHLY and CDR2 is FYNNEI. With 7 bases removed from V and 6 bases from J, the gap between germline ends came to 13 bases. This CDR3 comprises 12 residues.

On this clone itself: Additional DNA sequences in this sample encode the identical CDR3. This sequence joins TRBV10-2 and TRBJ2-6; 8 nucleotides line up with TRBD1. J gave up 2 bases and V 4 bases, and 7 bases lay outside the gene matches. Per germline, CDR1 WSHSY and CDR2 SAAADI. The CDR3 covers 17 residues. The CDR3: CASSAGRGQAGANVLTF. DNA of the CDR3: TGCGCCAGCAGTGCTGGCAGGGGGCAGGCTGGGGCCAACGTCCTGACTTTC.

The DNA for the CDR3 is TGTGCCAGCAGCCAGTATAACGGGGCCTACGAGCAGTACTTC. Translation gives CASSQYNGAYEQYF. The J gene is TRBJ2-7, the V gene TRBV3-1 (or the pseudogene TRBV3-2); TRBD2 might be the D (5 bases). The CDR3 loop spans 14 amino acids. CDR1 and CDR2 from the germline V gene are LGHDT and YNNKEL (reference sequence). V was trimmed by 3 bases and J by 2 bases, leaving 11 bases between them.

Only a few counts were recorded for this clone. V gene TRBV5-5 combines with J gene TRBJ1-6, with D possibly matching TRBD1 (5 bases). This CDR3 comprises 16 residues. Germline CDR1 is SGHKS and CDR2 is YYEKEE (reference sequence). The ends were cut back, 4 bases at V and 7 bases at J, with 18 bases in the middle. CDR3 DNA: TGTGCCAGCAGCCCCAGGGCGGGGCTCTTCAATTCACCCCTCCACTTT. Translation gives CASSPRAGLFNSPLHF. The full variable domain, in which reference TRBV5-5 and TRBJ1-6 provide the parts outside the CDR3, is DAGVTQSPTHLIKTRGQQVTLRCSPISGHKSVSWYQQVLGQGPQFIFQYYEKEERGRGNFPDRFSARQFPNYSSELNVNALLLGDSALYLCASSPRAGLFNSPLHFGNGTRLTVT.

V is TRBV30 and J is TRBJ1-2; D is undetermined. Deletions cut 5 bases from V and 3 bases from J, with 16 bases between. Germline CDR1 and CDR2: GTSNPN and SVGIG (reference sequence). The CDR3 extends over 14 amino acids. CDR3 protein: CAWSTEIQDYGYTF. As DNA, the CDR3 is TGTGCCTGGTCCACCGAAATTCAGGACTATGGCTACACCTTC.

In its sample, this clone was seen once. This chain uses TRBV4-1 with TRBJ2-1, with 7 positions matching TRBD2. V lost 6 bases to trimming and J lost 6 bases; unmatched junction nucleotides: 14. CDR1 and CDR2 from the germline V gene are MGHRA and YSYEKL. The CDR3 runs 16 residues. The DNA of the CDR3 is TGCGCCAGCAGGCCAACTAGCGAAGTGTTTGCCAATGAGCAGTTCTTC. Amino acids: CASRPTSEVFANEQFF.

The rearrangement uses TRBV30 and TRBJ2-5; 8 positions agree with TRBD1. The germline V gene has CDR1 GTSNPN and CDR2 SVGIG (reference sequence). After removal of 5 bases from V and 2 bases from J, the junction contained 7 bases not matched to a gene. This CDR3 has 14 residues. The CDR3 DNA reads as TGTGCCTGGGACCGGGACAGGTCGCAAGAGACCCAGTACTTC. Translation gives CAWDRDRSQETQYF.

This clone appeared once. The chain combines TRBV2 with TRBJ1-2, with 7 bases identical to TRBD1. The CDR3 has 14 amino acids. The V segment lost 4 bases and the J segment 1 base; nucleotides outside the gene matches: 3. Germline lookup yields CDR1 SNHLY and CDR2 FYNNEI. Here the CDR3 reads CASSGGTVNYGYTF. The DNA of the CDR3 is TGTGCCAGCAGTGGAGGGACAGTTAACTATGGCTACACCTTC.

This chain connects TRBV6-5 to TRBJ1-1; TRBD1 agrees at 7 bases. Germline V gene data show CDR1 as MNHEY and CDR2 as SVGAGI. Trimming removed 6 bases from V and 13 bases from J; junction bases left unmatched: 14. This CDR3 region has 13 residues. In DNA form, the CDR3 reads TGTGCCAGCAGACAACAACAGGGGCGGATAGATTTCTTT. It encodes CASRQQQGRIDFF.

In its sample, this clone was seen a few times. CDR3 sequence (DNA): TGTGCCTGGAGGCGACAGAACTATGGCTACACCTTC. Amino acids: CAWRRQNYGYTF. The chain combines TRBV30 with TRBJ1-2; a weak D match, TRBD1 (5 bases). V lost 3 bases to trimming and J lost 2 bases, with 7 bases between them. The length of the CDR3 is 12 residues. The germline V gene encodes CDR1 GTSNPN and CDR2 SVGIG (reference sequence).

Comment on this clone: Other DNA variants within this sample encode the same CDR3. The chain combines TRBV9 with TRBJ1-1; no firm D call. Germline V CDR1 and CDR2: SGDLS, YYNGEE. This CDR3 has 14 amino acids. V was trimmed by 4 bases and J by 1 base, leaving 11 bases between them. The CDR3 here is CASSPREGNTEAFF. The CDR3 DNA reads as TGTGCCAGCAGCCCCCGAGAGGGGAACACTGAAGCTTTCTTT.

The chain employs TRBV7-9 and TRBJ1-6, with unresolved D. V was cut by 5 bases and J by 5 bases, with 7 bases left in between. The CDR3 contains 13 residues. Germline-derived CDR1 and CDR2 are SEHNR and FQNEAQ (reference sequence). The chain's CDR3 is CASSRRDNSPLHF. For the CDR3, the DNA is TGTGCCAGCAGCAGGAGGGATAATTCACCCCTCCACTTT. The full variable domain, in which reference TRBV7-9 and TRBJ1-6 provide the parts outside the CDR3, is DTGVSQNPRHKITKRGQNVTFRCDPISEHNRLYWYRQTLGQGPEFLTYFQNEAQLEKSRLLSDRFSAERPKGSFSTLEIQRTEQGDSAMYLCASSRRDNSPLHFGNGTRLTVT.

The table lists this clone with a few counts. The rearrangement joins TRBV11-2 to TRBJ2-5; 7 positions agree with TRBD2. Germline V gene sequence: CDR1 SGHAT, CDR2 FQNNGV. CDR3 length: 16 residues. The ends lost 0 bases at V and 2 bases at J; junction bases unmatched: 6. DNA for the CDR3: TGTGCCAGCAGCTTAGATAGGCCTAGCGGACAAGAGACCCAGTACTTC. This gives the protein CASSLDRPSGQETQYF.

The chain joins TRBV29-1 to TRBJ1-2; the D gene is possibly TRBD1 (5 bases). The CDR3 spans 13 residues. V was shortened by 4 bases and J by 4 bases, with 13 bases between the two germline ends. Germline V gene data show CDR1 as SQVTM and CDR2 as ANQGSEA. The CDR3, as DNA: TGCAGCGTTGTCCCAGGGCAGGGCTATGGCTACACCTTC. It translates to CSVVPGQGYGYTF.

The chain is built from TRBV7-8 and TRBJ1-5; 7 bases are shared with TRBD1. The junction had 8 bases not matched to a gene; V was cut back by 5 bases and J by 7 bases. The CDR3 runs 14 residues. The germline gives CDR1 SGHVS, CDR2 FQNEAQ. The CDR3 loop reads CASSPRQGKQPQHF. CDR3 DNA sequence: TGTGCCAGCAGCCCAAGACAGGGAAAACAGCCCCAGCATTTT.

The J gene is TRBJ2-2, the V gene TRBV6-2 or TRBV6-3; 7 nucleotides line up with TRBD2. The CDR3 has 17 amino acids. V shed 2 bases, J shed 5 bases, and the junction held 11 bases outside the gene matches. Germline loops: CDR1 MNHEY, CDR2 SVGEGT. The CDR3 DNA reads as TGTGCCAGCAGTTACCCTAGACTAGCCCTCAGAACCGGGGAGCTGTTTTTT. It specifies CASSYPRLALRTGELFF.

This rearrangement joins TRBV19 to TRBJ1-2, with 9 bases that match TRBD1. The junction had 4 bases not matched to a gene; V was cut back by 5 bases and J by 6 bases. The germline CDR1 and CDR2 sequences are LNHDA and SQIVND (reference sequence). The CDR3 has 13 amino acids. The CDR3 reads CASSPDRGDGYTF. The DNA for the CDR3 is TGTGCCAGTAGTCCCGACAGGGGGGATGGCTACACCTTC. The full variable domain, with the rest looked up from reference TRBV19 and TRBJ1-2, is DGGITQSPKYLFRKEGQNVTLSCEQNLNHDAMYWYRQDPGQGLRLIYYSQIVNDFQKGDIAEGYSVSREKKESFPLTVTSAQKNPTAFYLCASSPDRGDGYTFGSGTRLTVV.

Only one count was recorded for this clone. This chain connects TRBV9 to TRBJ2-7, with 7 bases matching TRBD1. The germline V gene has CDR1 SGDLS and CDR2 YYNGEE. This CDR3 contains 15 residues. Trimming removed 0 bases from V and 2 bases from J; junction bases left unmatched: 5. The CDR3 DNA sequence: TGTGCCAGCAGCGTAGGTGGGACAGCTACCTACGAGCAGTACTTC. Translating it yields CASSVGGTATYEQYF.

This clone was seen a few times. The rearrangement joins TRBV28 to TRBJ1-2, with 7 bases aligning to TRBD1. Germline lookup yields CDR1 MDHEN and CDR2 SYDVKM. With V trimmed by 5 bases and J by 4 bases, 10 bases remained unmatched. This CDR3 is 15 amino acids long. The CDR3 here is CASSLKGAGVYGYTF. The CDR3 nucleotides read TGTGCCAGCAGTCTGAAGGGGGCAGGGGTCTATGGCTACACCTTC.

J is TRBJ2-3 and V is TRBV10-1; 12 bases map to TRBD2. J was trimmed by 0 bases and V by 3 bases; bases with no gene match: 4. Germline CDR1 reads WNHNN; CDR2 reads SYGVQD (reference sequence). The CDR3 totals 17 residues. Here the CDR3 reads CASSDPGTSGSTDTQYF. The CDR3 DNA reads as TGCGCCAGCAGTGATCCCGGGACTAGCGGGAGCACAGATACGCAGTATTTT.

This clone has a single count. The V call is TRBV11-2, the J call TRBJ2-7; D remains unclear. Germline CDR1 and CDR2: SGHAT and FQNNGV. V was clipped by 5 bases and J by 6 bases, with 17 bases between them. The CDR3 sequence is 14 residues long. The CDR3 DNA reads as TGTGCCAGCAGCCCCCCGGTCTCTCCCTCCGAGCAGTACTTC. It specifies CASSPPVSPSEQYF.

This sequence joins TRBV6-4 and TRBJ2-1; 8 nucleotides agree with TRBD2. J was trimmed by 9 bases and V by 2 bases; bases with no gene match: 3. This CDR3 has 13 residues. CDR1 and CDR2 from the germline V gene are MRHNA and SNTAGT. The CDR3 spells CASSDRLAGEQFF. CDR3 in DNA: TGTGCCAGCAGTGACCGCCTAGCGGGTGAGCAGTTCTTC.

This clone was counted a few times. The rearrangement uses TRBV29-1 and TRBJ2-6; TRBD2 might be the D (6 bases). Germline V CDR1 and CDR2: SQVTM, ANQGSEA. This CDR3 has 15 residues. V was cut by 5 bases and J by 0 bases, with 11 bases left in between. The CDR3 sequence is CSVIKAGSGANVLTF. The CDR3 DNA follows: TGCAGCGTTATTAAAGCGGGCTCTGGGGCCAACGTCCTGACTTTC.